A selection of T cell receptor beta chains follows, all from one sample in a study of blood T cell repertoires in COVID-19. The assay was immunoSEQ multiplex PCR, and TCRdb's table has in-frame clones only and misses some. This repertoire shows some 25,000 clones, nearly 95% found once; its top ten account for approximately 2%. The sample consisted of peripheral blood. The receptors shown here come from a human donor in a cohort sampled during active COVID-19. Both conserved end residues are part of each CDR3. The order of the fields is J gene, V gene, CDR3 length, CDR3 protein.

J: TRBJ1-2; V: TRBV12-3/TRBV12-4; length: 13; CDR3: CASSRDSNYGYTF
J: TRBJ2-1; V: TRBV4-1; length: 14; CDR3: CASSHRTSVNEQFF
J: TRBJ2-3; V: TRBV19; length: 15; CDR3: CASQRDYRFSDTQYF
J: TRBJ1-6; V: TRBV4-2; length: 16; CDR3: CASSQVQAGPNSPLHF
J: TRBJ2-1; V: TRBV4-1; length: 17; CDR3: CASSQGLLPSAYNEQFF
J: TRBJ1-1; V: TRBV5-5; length: 15; CDR3: CASSRRQGANTEAFF
J: TRBJ1-2; V: TRBV12-3/TRBV12-4; length: 12; CDR3: CASSWRVNGYTF
J: TRBJ2-7; V: TRBV6-2/TRBV6-3; length: 15; CDR3: CASSSGKQGIYEQYF
J: TRBJ2-2; V: TRBV28; length: 15; CDR3: CASRAGNANTGELFF
J: TRBJ1-1; V: TRBV7-6; length: 14; CDR3: CASSPRWQNTEAFF
J: TRBJ2-7; V: TRBV6-5; length: 12; CDR3: CASSQDGNEQYF
J: TRBJ2-5; V: TRBV5-1; length: 14; CDR3: CASSLETPGETQYF
J: TRBJ2-1; V: TRBV12-3/TRBV12-4; length: 13; CDR3: CASTNGQSNEQFF
J: TRBJ1-4; V: TRBV7-9; length: 15; CDR3: CASSLVGTGDEKLFF
J: TRBJ2-3; V: TRBV3-1/TRBV3-2; length: 15; CDR3: CASSRTGGPGDTQYF
J: TRBJ2-1; V: TRBV2; length: 15; CDR3: CASSQEFGQGNEQFF
J: TRBJ2-3; V: TRBV5-6; length: 16; CDR3: CASSLVGGQVTDTQYF
J: TRBJ2-5; V: TRBV5-1; length: 12; CDR3: CASSRDRETQYF
J: TRBJ2-7; V: TRBV6-5; length: 15; CDR3: CASSYREAGGYEQYF
J: TRBJ1-2; V: TRBV11-2; length: 14; CDR3: CASSQGQRNYGYTF
J: TRBJ2-2; V: TRBV11-3; length: 17; CDR3: CASSFQATSGNTGELFF
J: TRBJ1-5; V: TRBV2; length: 14; CDR3: CASSERQVNQPQHF
J: TRBJ2-2; V: TRBV5-1; length: 14; CDR3: CASSFYRDTGELFF
J: TRBJ2-3; V: TRBV3-1/TRBV3-2; length: 16; CDR3: CASSQVSGGFTDTQYF
J: TRBJ2-1; V: TRBV10-3; length: 15; CDR3: CAIKGQGAPYNEQFF
J: TRBJ1-1; V: TRBV7-9; length: 13; CDR3: CASSLRSIAEAFF
J: TRBJ2-2; V: TRBV7-9; length: 15; CDR3: CASSLGREYTGELFF
J: TRBJ2-1; V: TRBV6-2/TRBV6-3; length: 19; CDR3: CASSYPGTSGGAWYNEQFF
J: TRBJ1-1; V: TRBV5-1; length: 15; CDR3: CASTTTTGGLTEAFF
J: TRBJ1-4; V: TRBV5-6; length: 18; CDR3: CASSRLGGQGTTNEKLFF
J: TRBJ1-4; V: TRBV24-1; length: 14; CDR3: CATSDTRGNEKLFF
J: TRBJ1-1; V: TRBV7-9; length: 14; CDR3: CASSLTGGGTEAFF
J: TRBJ1-6; V: TRBV6-5; length: 14; CDR3: CASTPTGANSPLHF
J: TRBJ2-6; V: TRBV30; length: 16; CDR3: CAWSRDRGSGANVLTF
J: TRBJ1-5; V: TRBV3-1/TRBV3-2; length: 16; CDR3: CASSQDVGGSIQPQHF
J: TRBJ2-2; V: TRBV27; length: 18; CDR3: CASIRRPGVSANTGELFF
J: TRBJ1-4; V: TRBV10-3; length: 15; CDR3: CAISEYGQGNEKLFF
J: TRBJ1-5; V: TRBV19; length: 17; CDR3: CASSIITSGTGNQPQHF
J: TRBJ1-6; V: TRBV5-6; length: 18; CDR3: CASSLDFSRSSYNSPLHF
J: TRBJ2-5; V: TRBV30; length: 12; CDR3: CAWSATGGTQYF
J: TRBJ2-1; V: TRBV19; length: 17; CDR3: CASSMGRTGVSYNEQFF
J: TRBJ2-2; V: TRBV6-2/TRBV6-3; length: 13; CDR3: CASSYRGTGELFF
J: TRBJ1-5; V: TRBV3-1/TRBV3-2; length: 16; CDR3: CASSQVVPLGNQPQHF
J: TRBJ2-7; V: TRBV4-1; length: 14; CDR3: CASSPDRVGSEQYF
J: TRBJ2-1; V: TRBV5-4; length: 15; CDR3: CASSLVAGGYNEQFF
J: TRBJ1-5; V: TRBV7-2; length: 13; CDR3: CASSLQGFQPQHF
J: TRBJ1-2; V: TRBV4-3; length: 13; CDR3: CASRAGRDGGYTF
J: TRBJ1-4; V: TRBV7-9; length: 15; CDR3: CASSPLAGSNEKLFF
J: TRBJ1-6; V: TRBV3-1/TRBV3-2; length: 14; CDR3: CASSHGQLNSPLHF